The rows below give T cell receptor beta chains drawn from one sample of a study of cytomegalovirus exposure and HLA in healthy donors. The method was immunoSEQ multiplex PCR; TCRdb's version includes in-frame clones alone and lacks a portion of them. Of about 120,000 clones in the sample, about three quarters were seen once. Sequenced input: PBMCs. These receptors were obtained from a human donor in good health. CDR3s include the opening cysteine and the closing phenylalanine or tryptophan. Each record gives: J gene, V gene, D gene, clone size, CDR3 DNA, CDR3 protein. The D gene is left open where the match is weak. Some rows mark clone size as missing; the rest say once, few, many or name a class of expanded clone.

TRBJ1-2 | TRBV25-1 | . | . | TGTGCCAGCAGTGAAACTGGACACCTCAACTATGGCTACACCTTC | CASSETGHLNYGYTF
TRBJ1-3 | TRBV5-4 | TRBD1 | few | TGTGCCAGCAGTACCGGGACAGGGGGCATTGGAAACACCATATATTTT | CASSTGTGGIGNTIYF
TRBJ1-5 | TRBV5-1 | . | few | TGCGCCAGCAGACCAGGGGTCGACGACGTTAGCAATCAGCCCCAGCATTTT | CASRPGVDDVSNQPQHF
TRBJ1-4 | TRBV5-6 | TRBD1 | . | TGTGCCAGCAGCTTGGGCGCAGGGGGCCTGTTTTTT | CASSLGAGGLFF
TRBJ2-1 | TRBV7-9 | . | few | TGTGCCAGCAGCCCAGGGAAGCAGGACAATGAGCAGTTCTTC | CASSPGKQDNEQFF
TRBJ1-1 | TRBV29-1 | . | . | TGCAGCGGGGCCGACACAGGGAAGGTCGACACTGAAGCTTTCTTT | CSGADTGKVDTEAFF
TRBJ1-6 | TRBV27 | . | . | TGTGCCAGCAAGGACAGCTCAGGAGGACCCCTCCACTTT | CASKDSSGGPLHF
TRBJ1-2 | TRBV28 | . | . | TGTGCCAGCAGTATACCTGATTCCGAGGGTCGGAATGGCTACACCTTC | CASSIPDSEGRNGYTF
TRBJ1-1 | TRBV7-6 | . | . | TGTGCCAGCAGCTTATTCCAGGGCCTCATGAACACTGAAGCTTTCTTT | CASSLFQGLMNTEAFF
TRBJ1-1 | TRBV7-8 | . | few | TGTGCCAGCAGTTTAGGGAGTGTGTCGACTGAAGCTTTCTTT | CASSLGSVSTEAFF
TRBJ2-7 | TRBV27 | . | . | TGTGCCAGCAGTCTCAGCTACGAGCAGTACTTC | CASSLSYEQYF
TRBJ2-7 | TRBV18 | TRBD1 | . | TGTGCCAGCTCACCCGAAACTCAGGGGGATTACGAGCAGTACTTC | CASSPETQGDYEQYF
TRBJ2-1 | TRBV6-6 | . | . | TGTGCCAGCAGTAAGACTACCCCCCGGGGGTACAATGAGCAGTTCTTC | CASSKTTPRGYNEQFF
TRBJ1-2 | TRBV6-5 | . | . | TGTGCCAGCGGGAATCTTGGCAGGGGATATGGCTACACCTTC | CASGNLGRGYGYTF
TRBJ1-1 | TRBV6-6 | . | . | TGTGCCTCCCGGGGGACCCTGGGAACTGAAGCTTTCTTT | CASRGTLGTEAFF
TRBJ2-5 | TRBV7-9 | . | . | TGTTCCAGCAGCTTAGCCCGAGAGACCCAGTACTTC | CSSSLARETQYF
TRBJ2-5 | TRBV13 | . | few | TGTGCCAGCAGTACCCGGGACAACCAAGAGACCCAGTACTTC | CASSTRDNQETQYF
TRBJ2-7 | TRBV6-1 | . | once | TGTGCCAGGAGGGGACTCCGAGGCTACGAGCAGTACTTC | CARRGLRGYEQYF
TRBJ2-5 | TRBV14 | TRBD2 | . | TGTGCCAGCAGCCCCCACGGAGGCGGGGGTTCAGAGACCCAGTACTTC | CASSPHGGGGSETQYF
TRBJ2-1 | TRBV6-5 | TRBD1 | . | TGTGCCAGCAGTTCGGAGACGGGACAGGGAAACAATGAGCAGTTCTTC | CASSSETGQGNNEQFF
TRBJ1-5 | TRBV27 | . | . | TGTGCCAGCAGTTTCTATAGCAATCAGCCCCAGCATTTT | CASSFYSNQPQHF
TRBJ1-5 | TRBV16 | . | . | TGTGCCAGCAGCCCACACCAGTTATCCGGGACCCAGCATTTT | CASSPHQLSGTQHF
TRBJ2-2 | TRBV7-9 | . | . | TGTGCCAGCAGCTTAGAAGGGGGAACCGGGGAGCTGTTTTTT | CASSLEGGTGELFF
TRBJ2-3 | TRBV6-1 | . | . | TGTGCCAGTAGGCCGGGCAGGGGTGGAGTAGATACGCAGTATTTT | CASRPGRGGVDTQYF
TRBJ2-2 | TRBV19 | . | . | TGTGCCAGTAGTATGAGAATGGACAGAATGAACACCGGGGAGCTGTTTTTT | CASSMRMDRMNTGELFF
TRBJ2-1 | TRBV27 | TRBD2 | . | TGTGCCAGCAGCGACCTAGCGGGGGCCTCCTACAATGAGCAGTTCTTC | CASSDLAGASYNEQFF
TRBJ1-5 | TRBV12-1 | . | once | TGTGCCAGCAGCCGGGATAGCAATCAGCCCCAGCATTTT | CASSRDSNQPQHF
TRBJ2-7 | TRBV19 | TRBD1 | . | TGTGCCAGTAGTACGTCGGGACAGGGTTCCGAGCAGTACTTC | CASSTSGQGSEQYF
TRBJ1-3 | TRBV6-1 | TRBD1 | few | TGTGCCAGCAGTGCCTTCCACGGACAGGGGGCCTATGACCTCGGAAACACCATATATTTT | CASSAFHGQGAYDLGNTIYF
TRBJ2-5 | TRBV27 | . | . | TGTGCCAGCAGTTTCTTAGGGGTAGGGGGTCGGAAAGAAGAGACCCAGTACTTC | CASSFLGVGGRKEETQYF
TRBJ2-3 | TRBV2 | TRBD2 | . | TGTGCCAGCTGGCGAGCGGGGACAGATACGCAGTATTTT | CASWRAGTDTQYF
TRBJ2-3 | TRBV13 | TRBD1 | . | TGTGCCAGCAGCCGGGGACAGGGTACCCCAGATACGCAGTATTTT | CASSRGQGTPDTQYF
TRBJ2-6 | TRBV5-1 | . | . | TGCGCCAGCAGTCCAATCTCTGGGGCCAACGTCCTGACTTTC | CASSPISGANVLTF
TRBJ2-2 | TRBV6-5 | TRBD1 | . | TGTGCCAGCACCTATGAGGGGGCCGCCGGGGAGCTGTTTTTT | CASTYEGAAGELFF
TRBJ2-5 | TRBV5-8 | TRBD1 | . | TGTGCCAGCAGCTCACCCTTAGGACAGGGGGAAGAGACCCAGTACTTC | CASSSPLGQGEETQYF
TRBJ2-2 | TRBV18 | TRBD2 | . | TGTGCCAGCTCACCACTTGTCGGCGGGGGGAACACCGGGGAGCTGTTTTTT | CASSPLVGGGNTGELFF
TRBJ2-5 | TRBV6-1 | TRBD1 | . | TGTGCCAGCAGTGAAGGAGTTCTTCGGACAGGGGGAAGGGAGACCCAGTACTTC | CASSEGVLRTGGRETQYF
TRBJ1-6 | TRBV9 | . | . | TGTGCCAGCAGCCCCAGCTCTCAAAGGAGTTCACCCCTCCACTTT | CASSPSSQRSSPLHF
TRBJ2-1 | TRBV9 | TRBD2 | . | TGTGCCAGCAGCGTAGGTCTAGCGGGGGGGCCCTACAATGAGCAGTTCTTC | CASSVGLAGGPYNEQFF
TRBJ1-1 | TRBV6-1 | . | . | TGTGCCAGCCCCGGAACACAGGGGAACACTGAAGCTTTCTTT | CASPGTQGNTEAFF